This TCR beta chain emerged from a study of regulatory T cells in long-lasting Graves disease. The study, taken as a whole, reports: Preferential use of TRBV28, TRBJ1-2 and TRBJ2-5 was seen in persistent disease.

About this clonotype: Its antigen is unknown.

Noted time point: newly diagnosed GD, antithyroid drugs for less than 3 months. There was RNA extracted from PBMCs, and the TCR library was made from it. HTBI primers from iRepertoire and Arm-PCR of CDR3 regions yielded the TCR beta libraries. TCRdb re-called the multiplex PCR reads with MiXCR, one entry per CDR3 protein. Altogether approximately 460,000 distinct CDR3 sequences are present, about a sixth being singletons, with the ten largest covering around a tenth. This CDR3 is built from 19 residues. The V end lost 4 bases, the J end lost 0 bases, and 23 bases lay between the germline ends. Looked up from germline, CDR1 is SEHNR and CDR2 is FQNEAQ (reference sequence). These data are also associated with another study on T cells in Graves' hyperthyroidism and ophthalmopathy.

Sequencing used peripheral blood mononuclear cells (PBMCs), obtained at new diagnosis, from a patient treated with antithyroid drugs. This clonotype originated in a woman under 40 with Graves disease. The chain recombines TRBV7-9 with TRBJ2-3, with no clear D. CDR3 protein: CASSSYPWQATPSTDTQYF. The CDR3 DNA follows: TGTGCCAGCAGCTCCTACCCTTGGCAGGCGACACCGAGCACAGATACGCAGTATTTT.